Sequencing of this T cell receptor beta chain was carried out in a study of T cells in Graves' hyperthyroidism and ophthalmopathy. Amplification of TCR beta CDR3 regions used RNA as the template. The TCR CDR3 was amplified in a first-round RT-PCR using the HTBI primer set. TCRdb processed the multiplex PCR reads anew with MiXCR; each CDR3 protein has one entry. The table includes about 580,000 distinct CDR3 sequences, approximately 13% detected once. Notes on this clonotype: Just one base apart from a much larger clone, this may be a read error.

The receptor's source is a woman in her 30s with Graves' hyperthyroidism that later progressed to Graves' ophthalmopathy. Material: blood.

The CDR3 DNA is TGTGCCAGCAGTTTAGAGGAGGATAAAGCTTTCTTT. It translates to CASSLEEDKAFF. This chain links TRBV28 with TRBJ1-1; unclear D gene. Germline V gene data show CDR1 as MDHEN and CDR2 as SYDVKM. V was cut by 2 bases and J by 9 bases, with 10 bases left in between. This CDR3 comprises 12 residues.